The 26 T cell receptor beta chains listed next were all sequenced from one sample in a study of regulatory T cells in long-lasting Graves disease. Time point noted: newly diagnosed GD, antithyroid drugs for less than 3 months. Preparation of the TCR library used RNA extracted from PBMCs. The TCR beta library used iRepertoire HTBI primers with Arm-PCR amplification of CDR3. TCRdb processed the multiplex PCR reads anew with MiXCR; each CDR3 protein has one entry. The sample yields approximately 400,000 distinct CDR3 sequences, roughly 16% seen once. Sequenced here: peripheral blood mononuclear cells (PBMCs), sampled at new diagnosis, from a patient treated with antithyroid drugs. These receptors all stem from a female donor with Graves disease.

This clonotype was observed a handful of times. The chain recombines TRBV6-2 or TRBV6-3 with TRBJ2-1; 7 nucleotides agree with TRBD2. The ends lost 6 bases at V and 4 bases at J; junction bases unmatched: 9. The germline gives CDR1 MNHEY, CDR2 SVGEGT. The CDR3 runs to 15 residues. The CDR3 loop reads CASSPPSGGYNEQFF. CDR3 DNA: TGTGCCAGCAGCCCTCCTAGCGGAGGGTACAATGAGCAGTTCTTC.

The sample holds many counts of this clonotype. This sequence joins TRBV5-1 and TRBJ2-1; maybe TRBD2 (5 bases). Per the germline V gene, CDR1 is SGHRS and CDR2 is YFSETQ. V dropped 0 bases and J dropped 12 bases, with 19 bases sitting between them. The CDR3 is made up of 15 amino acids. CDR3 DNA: TGCGCCAGCAGCTTGGGACTAAGAAGTATACGGGGGCAGTTCTTC. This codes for CASSLGLRSIRGQFF.

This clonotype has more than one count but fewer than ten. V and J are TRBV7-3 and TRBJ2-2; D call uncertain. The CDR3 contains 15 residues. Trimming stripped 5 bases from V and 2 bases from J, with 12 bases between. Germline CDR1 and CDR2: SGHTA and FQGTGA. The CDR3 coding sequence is TGTGCCAGCAGCCATGTCGCGGACAACACCGGGGAGCTGTTTTTT. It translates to CASSHVADNTGELFF.

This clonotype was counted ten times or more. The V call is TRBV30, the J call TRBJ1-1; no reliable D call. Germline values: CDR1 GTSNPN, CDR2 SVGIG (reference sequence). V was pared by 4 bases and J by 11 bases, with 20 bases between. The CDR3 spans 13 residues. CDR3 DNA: TGTGCCTGGAATGTATCCGGCACTGGTGGGGCTTTCTTT. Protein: CAWNVSGTGGAFF.

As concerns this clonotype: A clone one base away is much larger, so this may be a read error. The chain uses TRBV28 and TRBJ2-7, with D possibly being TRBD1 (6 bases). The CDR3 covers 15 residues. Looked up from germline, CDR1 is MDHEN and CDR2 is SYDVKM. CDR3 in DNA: TGTGCCAGCAGTTCTGGACAGTCCAGCTCCTACGAGCAGTGCTTC. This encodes CASSSGQSSSYEQCF.

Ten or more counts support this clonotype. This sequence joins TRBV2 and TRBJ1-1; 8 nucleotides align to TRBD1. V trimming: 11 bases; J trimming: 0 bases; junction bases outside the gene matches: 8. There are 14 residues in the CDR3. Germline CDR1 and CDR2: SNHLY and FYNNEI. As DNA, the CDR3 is TGTGCCGGCGGGACAGGTTGGGTGAACACTGAAGCTTTCTTT. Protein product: CAGGTGWVNTEAFF.

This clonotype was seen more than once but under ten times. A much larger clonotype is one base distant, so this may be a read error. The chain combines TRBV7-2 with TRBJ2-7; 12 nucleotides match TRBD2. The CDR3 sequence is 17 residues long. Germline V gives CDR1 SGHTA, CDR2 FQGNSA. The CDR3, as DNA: TGTGCCAGCAGCTTAAGGTCCAGACTAGCGGGAGAAAGCGAGCGGTACTTC. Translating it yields CASSLRSRLAGESERYF.

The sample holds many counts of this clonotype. The CDR3 reads CASLAMGEEKLFF. In DNA, the CDR3 is TGTGCCAGCCTGGCCATGGGTGAGGAAAAACTGTTTTTT. The chain joins TRBV2 to TRBJ1-4, with no clear D. CDR1 and CDR2 from the germline V gene are SNHLY and FYNNEI. Trimming pared 8 bases from V and 8 bases from J, leaving 15 bases between. There are 13 residues in the CDR3.

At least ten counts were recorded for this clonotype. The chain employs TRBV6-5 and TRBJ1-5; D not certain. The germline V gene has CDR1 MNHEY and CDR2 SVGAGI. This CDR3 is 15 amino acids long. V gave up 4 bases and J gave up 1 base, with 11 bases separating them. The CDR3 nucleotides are TGTGCCAGCAGTTGGGGAATGAACAGCAATCAGCCCCAGCATTTT. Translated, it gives CASSWGMNSNQPQHF.

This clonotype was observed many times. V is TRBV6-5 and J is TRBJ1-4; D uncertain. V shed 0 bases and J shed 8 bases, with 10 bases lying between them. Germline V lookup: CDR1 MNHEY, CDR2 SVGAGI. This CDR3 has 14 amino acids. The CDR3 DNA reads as TGTGCCAGCAGTTACTCGGCAGGAAGAGAAAAACTGTTTTTT. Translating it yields CASSYSAGREKLFF.

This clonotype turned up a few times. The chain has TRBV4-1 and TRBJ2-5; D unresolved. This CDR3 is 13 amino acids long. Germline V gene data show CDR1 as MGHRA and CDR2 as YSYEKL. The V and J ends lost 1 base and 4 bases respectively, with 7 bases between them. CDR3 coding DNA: TGCGCCAGCAGCCAAGTTTACAGAGAGACCCAGTACTTC. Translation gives CASSQVYRETQYF.

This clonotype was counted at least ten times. CDR3: CASSPRDRGLHEQFF. In DNA, the CDR3 is TGTGCCAGCAGTCCCCGGGACAGGGGGCTACATGAGCAGTTCTTC. The rearrangement joins TRBV7-3 to TRBJ2-1; 12 positions agree with TRBD1. Germline CDR1 SGHTA, CDR2 FQGTGA. The CDR3 runs 15 residues. V lost 6 bases and J lost 8; bases outside the gene matches: 8.

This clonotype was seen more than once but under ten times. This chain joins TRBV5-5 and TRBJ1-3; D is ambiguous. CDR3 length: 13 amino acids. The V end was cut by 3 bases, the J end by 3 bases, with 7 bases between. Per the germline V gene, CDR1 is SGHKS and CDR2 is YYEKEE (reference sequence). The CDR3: CASSWDYGNTIYF. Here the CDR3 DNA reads TGTGCCAGCAGCTGGGATTATGGAAACACCATATATTTT. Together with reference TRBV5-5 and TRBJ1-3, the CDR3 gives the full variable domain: DAGVTQSPTHLIKTRGQQVTLRCSPISGHKSVSWYQQVLGQGPQFIFQYYEKEERGRGNFPDRFSARQFPNYSSELNVNALLLGDSALYLCASSWDYGNTIYFGEGSWLTVV.

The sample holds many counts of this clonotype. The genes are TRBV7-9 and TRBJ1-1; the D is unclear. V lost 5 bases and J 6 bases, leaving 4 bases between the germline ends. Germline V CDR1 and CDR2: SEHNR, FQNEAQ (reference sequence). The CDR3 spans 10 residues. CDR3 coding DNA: TGTGCCAGCAGCCGCGCTGAAGCTTTCTTT. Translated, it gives CASSRAEAFF.

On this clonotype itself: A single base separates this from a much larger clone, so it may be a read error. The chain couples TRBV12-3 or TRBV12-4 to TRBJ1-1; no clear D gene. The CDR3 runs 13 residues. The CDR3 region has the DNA TGTGCCAGCAGTTTTTACATGAACGCTGAAGCTTTCTTT. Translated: CASSFYMNAEAFF.

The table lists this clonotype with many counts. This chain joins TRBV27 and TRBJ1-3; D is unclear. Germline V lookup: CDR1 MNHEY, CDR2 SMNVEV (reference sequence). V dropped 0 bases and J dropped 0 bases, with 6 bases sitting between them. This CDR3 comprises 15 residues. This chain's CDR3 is CASSLSGYSGNTIYF. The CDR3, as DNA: TGTGCCAGCAGTTTATCGGGTTACTCTGGAAACACCATATATTTT.

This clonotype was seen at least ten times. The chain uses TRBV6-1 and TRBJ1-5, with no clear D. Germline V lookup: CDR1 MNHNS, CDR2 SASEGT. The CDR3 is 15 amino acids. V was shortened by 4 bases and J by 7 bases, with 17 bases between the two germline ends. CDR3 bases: TGTGCCAGCAGTGTGGTGTTAACGGTTCTACAGCCCCAGCATTTT. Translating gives CASSVVLTVLQPQHF.

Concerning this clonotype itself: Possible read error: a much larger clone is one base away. Here the CDR3 reads CASVPLVTGNEQFF. In DNA, the CDR3 is TGTGCCAGCGTGCCCTTAGTGACGGGCAATGAGCAGTTCTTC. The rearrangement uses TRBV2 and TRBJ2-5; D remains ambiguous. TRBJ2-1 matches the DNA end more closely, so the J call is doubtful. Germline V gives CDR1 SNHLY, CDR2 FYNNEI. The CDR3 has 14 amino acids.

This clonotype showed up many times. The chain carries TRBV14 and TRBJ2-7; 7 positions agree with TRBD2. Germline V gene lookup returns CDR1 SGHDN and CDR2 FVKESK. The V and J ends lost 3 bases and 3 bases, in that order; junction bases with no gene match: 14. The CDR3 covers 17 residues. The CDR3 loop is CASSQIRGDYAGYEQYF. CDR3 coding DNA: TGTGCCAGCAGCCAGATTCGTGGGGACTATGCGGGCTACGAGCAGTACTTC.

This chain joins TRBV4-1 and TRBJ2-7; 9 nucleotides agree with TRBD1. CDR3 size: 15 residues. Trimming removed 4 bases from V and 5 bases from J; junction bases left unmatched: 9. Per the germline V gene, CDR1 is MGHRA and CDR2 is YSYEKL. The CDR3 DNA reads TGCGCCAGCAGCCCCCGGGACAGGGATTTCAACGAGCAGTACTTC. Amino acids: CASSPRDRDFNEQYF.

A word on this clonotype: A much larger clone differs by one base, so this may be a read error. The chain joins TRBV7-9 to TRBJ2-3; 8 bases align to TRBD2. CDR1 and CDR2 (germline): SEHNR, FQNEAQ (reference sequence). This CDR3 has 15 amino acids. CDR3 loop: CAGSPGGGNTDTQYF. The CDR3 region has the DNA TGTGCCGGCAGCCCCGGGGGGGGAAACACAGATACGCAGTATTTT.

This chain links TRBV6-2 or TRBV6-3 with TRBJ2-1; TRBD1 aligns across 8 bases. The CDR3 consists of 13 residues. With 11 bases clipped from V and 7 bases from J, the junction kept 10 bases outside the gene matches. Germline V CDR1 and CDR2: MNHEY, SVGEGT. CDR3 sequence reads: CALGQGVWNEQFF. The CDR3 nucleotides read TGTGCCCTCGGACAGGGTGTTTGGAATGAGCAGTTCTTC.

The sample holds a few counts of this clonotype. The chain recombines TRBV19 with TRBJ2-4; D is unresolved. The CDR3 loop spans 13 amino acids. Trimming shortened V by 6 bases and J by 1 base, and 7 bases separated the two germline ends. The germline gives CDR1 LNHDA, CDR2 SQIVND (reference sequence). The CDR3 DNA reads TGTGCCAGTAGCCCGCAGGCCAAAAACATTCAGTACTTC. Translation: CASSPQAKNIQYF.

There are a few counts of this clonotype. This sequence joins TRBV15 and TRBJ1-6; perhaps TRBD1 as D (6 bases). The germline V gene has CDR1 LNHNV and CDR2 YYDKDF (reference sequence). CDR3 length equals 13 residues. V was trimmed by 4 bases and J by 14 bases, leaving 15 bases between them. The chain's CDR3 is CATSMGAWGTLHF. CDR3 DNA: TGTGCCACCAGCATGGGGGCGTGGGGAACCCTCCACTTT.

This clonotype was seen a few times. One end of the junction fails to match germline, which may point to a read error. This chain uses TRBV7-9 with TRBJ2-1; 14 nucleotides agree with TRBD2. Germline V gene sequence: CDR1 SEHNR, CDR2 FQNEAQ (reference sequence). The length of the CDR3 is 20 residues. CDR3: CASSQFTPGTSGSRNNEQFF. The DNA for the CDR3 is TGCGCCAGCAGCCAATTTACCCCCGGGACTAGCGGGAGTAGGAACAATGAGCAGTTCTTC.

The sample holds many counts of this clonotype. The CDR3: CASSLDGRQGRGQPQHF. The CDR3 DNA is TGCGCCAGCAGCTTGGATGGGCGACAGGGGCGAGGTCAGCCCCAGCATTTT. The chain joins TRBV5-1 to TRBJ1-5; 8 bases align to TRBD1. V shed 0 bases and J 6 bases; nucleotides not matched to a gene: 11. The CDR3 length is 17 residues. Germline loops: CDR1 SGHRS, CDR2 YFSETQ.